This T cell receptor (beta chain) was sequenced for a study of graft-versus-host responses after intestinal transplantation (dated by TCRdb to about 2021). The study in broad terms: The transplants that recipients got were multivisceral, liver-intestinal, or isolated intestinal. A cohort of 24 intestinal transplant recipients, including one retransplant, was enrolled, and a few patients lacking pretransplant specimens were excluded. Rather than being sequenced by the commercial service, samples from three later patients were sequenced in-house on an Illumina MiSeq and processed with MiXCR. Graft-versus-host and host-versus-graft alloreactive T cell clones were tracked in the graft, circulation and bone marrow after intestinal transplantation using bulk TCR-beta CDR3 sequencing. Donor T cell macrochimerism was defined as a peak of at least 4% donor T cells among recipient peripheral blood mononuclear cells. Anti-thymocyte globulin induction was given to all recipients, followed by maintenance tacrolimus and steroids for around three years. To identify alloreactive clones, pre-transplant mixed lymphocyte reaction products were sequenced and then compared with unstimulated pre-transplant donor and recipient T cells. Study-wide conclusions, independent of this receptor: In the allografts of patients with donor T cell macrochimerism, GvH to HvG T cell clonal ratios were high. Early after transplant, declines in HvG clones were associated with peak levels of circulating GvH clones. GvH clones were found in recipient bone marrow, and some of the GvH clones appeared earlier in ileal mucosa or blood, which is consistent with an intestinal mucosal origin. The conclusions were limited by the relatively low number and heterogeneity of the intestinal transplant patients.

The sample's time point label, in plain terms: cells obtained before transplantation from donor or recipient. CD3+CD4+ and CD3+CD8+ populations were FACS-sorted from unstimulated pre-transplant donor and recipient cells taken from spleen or lymph nodes. V lost 4 bases and J lost 8 bases; the stretch between them is 14 bases long. Based on the germline V gene (reference sequence), the CDR1 and CDR2 sequences are MNHEY and SMNVEV. The CDR3 goes from the cysteine to the phenylalanine over 13 residues. Of the read, only the CDR3 DNA is kept; its 39 bases are in frame from base 1. This clone appeared a single time. This clone's antigen is unknown. No much larger clonotype is one base removed from it; base qualities were not supplied. Library construction relied on the immunoSEQ multiplex PCR assay. For most patients, genomic DNA was isolated with the Qiagen DNeasy Blood and Tissue Kit and sent frozen to Adaptive Biotechnologies for TCR sequencing. Adaptive Biotechnologies carried out high-throughput TCR-beta CDR3 sequencing of genomic DNA for most patients. The study's own analysis went as follows. Adaptive's ImmunoSEQ software supplied the TCR sequencing data for around 19 patients, while MiXCR and VDJtools were used to process a few other patients. To correct CD4 versus CD8 sorting errors, any sequence found in both subsets at a frequency ratio below 5:1 was removed. Because the origin of CDR3 nucleotide sequences shared between donor and recipient could not be assigned, those sequences were removed. To count as alloreactive, a clone needed at least 2-fold expansion over unstimulated cells and a minimum CFSE-low frequency of 0.002% (template counts) or 0.001% (read counts). A clone was considered mappable if detected in the sequenced pre-transplant spleen, lymph node, or MLR CFSE-low populations of the donor or recipient. Cumulative frequency of alloreactive clones was calculated as a percentage of all sequences weighted by copy number. This is the immuneACCESS table as TCRdb keeps it, with only in-frame sequences that have V and J called. A part of the clones is gone; compared with another copy, unresolved V genes explain less than half, and the rest is unexplained. V and J calls and clone size are as listed in that table; D and trimming were resolved from the DNA. The sample table records approximately 75,000 clones; nearly 90% of these occur just once. The ten largest clonotypes hold around 4% of the sample.

The V gene is TRBV27 and the J gene is TRBJ1-2; matching of 6 bases hints at TRBD1 as the D gene. The sequenced sample was unstimulated CD8+ T cells sorted from spleen or lymph node cells, obtained before transplant. The receptor comes from a human donor who was the organ donor for an intestinal transplant. CDR3 loop: CASSSQQGWGYTF. The DNA sequence is given as TGTGCCAGCAGTTCCCAACAGGGCTGGGGCTACACCTTC.